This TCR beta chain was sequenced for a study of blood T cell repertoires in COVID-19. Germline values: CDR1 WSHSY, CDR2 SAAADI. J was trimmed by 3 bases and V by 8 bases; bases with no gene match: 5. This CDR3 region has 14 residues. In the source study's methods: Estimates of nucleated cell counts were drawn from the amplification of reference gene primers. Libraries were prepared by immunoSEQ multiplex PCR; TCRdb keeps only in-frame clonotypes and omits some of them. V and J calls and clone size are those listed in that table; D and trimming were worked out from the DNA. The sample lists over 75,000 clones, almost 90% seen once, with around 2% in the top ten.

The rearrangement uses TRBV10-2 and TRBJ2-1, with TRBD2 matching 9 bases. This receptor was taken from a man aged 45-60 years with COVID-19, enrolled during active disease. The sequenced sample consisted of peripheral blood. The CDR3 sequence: CASAGRGGYNEQFF. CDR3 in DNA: TGCGCCAGCGCGGGGCGGGGGGGCTACAATGAGCAGTTCTTC.